This T cell receptor beta chain was retrieved from a study of blood T cell repertoires in COVID-19. Study-wide background: Nucleic acid was either cDNA or gDNA, and it came from T cells, B-cell-depleted T cells, or PBMCs.

The V end lost 3 bases, the J end lost 2 bases, and 12 bases lay between the germline ends. This CDR3 has 15 amino acids. Germline CDR1 MDHEN, CDR2 SYDVKM. Original processing methods: The assay estimated nucleated cells by amplifying reference gene primers. The repertoire was sequenced with immunoSEQ multiplex PCR; TCRdb's copy has only in-frame clones and lacks some. That table gives V, J and clone size, and the DNA gave D and trimming. The sample has fewer than 250,000 clones, over 80% seen once; the top ten hold roughly 5.5%. The chain recombines TRBV28 with TRBJ2-3; D may be TRBD2 (5 bases). Sequenced input: peripheral blood. The receptor comes from a human donor in a cohort sampled during active COVID-19. This CDR3 is CASSLTNSYTDTQYF. The CDR3 DNA is TGTGCCAGCAGTTTGACTAACTCCTACACAGATACGCAGTATTTT.